What follows is one T cell receptor (beta chain) and its context. Its target antigen remains unknown. No base-level quality is on record; no much larger clone is a single base apart. TCRbeta CDR3 regions were amplified from genomic DNA by means of the immunoSEQ Assay, a bias-controlled multiplex PCR. From the authors' description of their analysis: The number of nucleated cells in each sample was estimated by amplification of reference gene primers within the assay. To quantify the absolute abundance of each unique TCRbeta CDR3 rearrangement, sequence reads were collapsed and filtered. Productive Simpson clonality was computed per sample as the square root of Simpson's diversity index over productive rearrangements. What TCRdb holds here is the immuneACCESS table cut down to in-frame rearrangements. Part of the clones is not present; checked against another copy, under half of the missing clones reflect an unresolved V gene, and the others are unexplained. V and J calls and clone size are given by that table; D and trimming were obtained from the DNA. Across this sample there are about 270,000 clones, with about 87% seen only once. The ten largest clones represent roughly 4% of the sample.

This record comes from a study of blood T cell repertoires in COVID-19 (dated by TCRdb to 2019 to 2021). At the level of the whole study: Collaborator samples came from the United States, Italy and Spain and covered acute and convalescent phases of COVID-19. Where available, HLA class I and class II types were taken from metadata supplied by the sample provider and were not determined by assay-based typing. The repertoires were released in a freely available public database meant as a resource for research on the immune response to SARS-CoV-2. The samples were drawn from two sources: the first 160 participants of the ongoing ImmuneRACE study, and about 1,300 subjects contributed by 6 global collaborators. Subjects who had been exposed to COVID-19, were actively infected with it, or had recovered from it provided the deeply sampled blood TCRbeta repertoires that made up the dataset. A de-identified subject ID, COVID-19 status, age in years and sex were almost always included in the sample metadata. The prospective study material was composed of cDNA or gDNA derived from T cells, B-cell-depleted T cells, or PBMCs. What the authors observed across the whole study: How much clinical and demographic metadata was included differed by source and by participant, and the metadata was provided uncurated.

The cysteine opens and the phenylalanine closes a CDR3 of 14 amino acids. The read is trimmed to its CDR3 DNA, 42 bases read in frame from base 1. The germline V gene encodes CDR1 SGHDT and CDR2 YYEEEE. Germline trimming amounts to 9 bases on V and 4 bases on J, with 9 as the count of junction bases outside the gene matches. In the prospective study, participants were roughly 18 to 100 years old, resided in approximately 25 geographic areas of the United States, and were enrolled through a virtual design. To assign participants to cohorts, the prospective study relied on clinical history that participants themselves reported in a screening survey and a study questionnaire. Mobile phlebotomists in the prospective study collected whole blood, serum and a nasopharyngeal or oropharyngeal swab from every participant. Additional blood draws and questionnaires over an approximately two-month period could optionally be provided by prospective study participants. Blood samples from the prospective study were shipped frozen or at room temperature prior to DNA extraction.

The sequence joins TRBV5-6 to TRBJ2-7, with 11 bases matching TRBD2. The sequencing sample was made of PBMCs or T cells enriched from blood (not recorded which). The source of this sequence is a woman between 25 and 40 years old with acute COVID-19. The nucleotide sequence reads TGTGCCACCACCACTAGCGGGAGCACATACGAGCAGTACTTC. Translation gives CATTTSGSTYEQYF.